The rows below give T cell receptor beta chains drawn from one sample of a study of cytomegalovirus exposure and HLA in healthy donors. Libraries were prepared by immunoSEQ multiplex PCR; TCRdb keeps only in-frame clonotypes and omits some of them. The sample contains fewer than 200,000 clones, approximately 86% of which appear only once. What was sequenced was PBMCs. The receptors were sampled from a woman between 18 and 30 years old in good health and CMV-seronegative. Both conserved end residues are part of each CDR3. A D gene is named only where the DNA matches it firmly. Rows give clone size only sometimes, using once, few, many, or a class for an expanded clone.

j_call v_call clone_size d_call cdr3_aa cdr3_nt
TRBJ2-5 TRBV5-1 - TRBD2 CASSTGLDQETQYF TGCGCCAGCAGCACCGGACTAGATCAAGAGACCCAGTACTTC
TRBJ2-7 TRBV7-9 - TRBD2 CASSPPPRLAGGGDEQYF TGTGCCAGCAGCCCGCCCCCGAGACTAGCGGGAGGGGGGGACGAGCAGTACTTC
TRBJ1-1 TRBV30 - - CAWGVLGSEAFF TGTGCCTGGGGAGTCTTAGGCTCTGAAGCTTTCTTT
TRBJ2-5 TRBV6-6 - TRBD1 CASSPPGTGSEETQYF TGTGCCAGCAGTCCTCCCGGGACAGGGTCGGAAGAGACCCAGTACTTC
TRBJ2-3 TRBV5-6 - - CASSSLQVRDTQYF TGTGCCAGCAGCTCCTTACAGGTTCGAGATACGCAGTATTTT
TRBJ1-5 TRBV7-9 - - CASSLASSSRLSSNQPQHF TGTGCCAGCAGCTTAGCTTCCTCGAGCCGACTAAGTAGCAATCAGCCCCAGCATTTT
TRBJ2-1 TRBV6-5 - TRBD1 CASSFGTGKNEQFF TGTGCCAGCAGTTTTGGGACAGGGAAAAATGAGCAGTTCTTC
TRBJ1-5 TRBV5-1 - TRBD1 CASSCPPGGGDQPQHF TGCGCCAGCAGCTGCCCCCCAGGGGGCGGGGATCAGCCCCAGCATTTT
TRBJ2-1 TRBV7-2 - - CASSLVYEQFF TGTGCCAGCAGCTTAGTATATGAGCAGTTCTTC
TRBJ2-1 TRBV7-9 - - CASSTRKSSYNEQFF TGTGCCAGCTCCACTAGGAAGAGCTCCTACAATGAGCAGTTCTTC
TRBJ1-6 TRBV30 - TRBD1 CAWSQDRAYSYNSPLHF TGTGCCTGGAGTCAGGACAGGGCCTACTCCTATAATTCACCCCTCCACTTT
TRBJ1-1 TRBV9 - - CASSLQQVNTEAFF TGTGCCAGCAGCTTGCAACAGGTGAACACTGAAGCTTTCTTT
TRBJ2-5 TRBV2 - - CASRITGSEETQYF TGTGCCAGCAGGATCACAGGGTCGGAAGAGACCCAGTACTTC
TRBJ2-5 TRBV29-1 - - CSVERGIGGGVGETQYF TGCAGCGTTGAACGAGGAATAGGAGGAGGTGTGGGGGAGACCCAGTACTTC
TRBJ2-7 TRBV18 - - CASSPTGQLYEQYF TGTGCCAGCTCCCCGACTGGACAGCTCTACGAGCAGTACTTC
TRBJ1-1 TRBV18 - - CASSMTEDTEAFF TGTGCCAGCTCTATGACAGAGGACACTGAAGCTTTCTTT
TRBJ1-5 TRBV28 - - CASSPPSRGPQHF TGTGCCAGCAGTCCCCCTTCGCGTGGGCCCCAGCATTTT
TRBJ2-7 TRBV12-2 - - CASRLGTLFYEQYF TGTGCAAGTCGCTTAGGGACTTTATTTTACGAGCAGTACTTC
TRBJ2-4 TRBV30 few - CAWSVLGGIQYF TGTGCCTGGAGTGTACTTGGAGGCATTCAGTACTTC
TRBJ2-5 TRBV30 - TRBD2 CAWSPGTSGGLETQYF TGTGCCTGGAGCCCGGGGACTAGCGGGGGGTTGGAGACCCAGTACTTC
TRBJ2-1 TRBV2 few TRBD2 CASSDSGRVTEQFF TGTGCCAGCAGTGATAGCGGGAGGGTGACTGAGCAGTTCTTC
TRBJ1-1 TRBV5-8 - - CASTNRGGWLYTEAFF TGTGCCAGCACCAACCGGGGGGGTTGGTTATATACTGAAGCTTTCTTT
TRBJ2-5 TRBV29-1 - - CSAGYRVRKTQYF TGCAGCGCCGGTTACAGGGTTAGGAAGACCCAGTACTTC
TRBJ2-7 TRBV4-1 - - CASSQDRSYEQYF TGCGCCAGCAGCCAAGATCGGTCGTACGAGCAGTACTTC
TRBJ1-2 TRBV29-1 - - CSVEGAAALTYGYTF TGCAGCGTTGAGGGGGCCGCCGCCCTCACCTATGGCTACACCTTC
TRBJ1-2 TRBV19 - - CASSIALGQGNYGYTF TGTGCCAGTAGTATAGCGCTCGGGCAGGGCAATTATGGCTACACCTTC
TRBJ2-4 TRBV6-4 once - CASSEGEITIAKNIQYF TGTGCCAGCAGTGAAGGGGAAATTACTATAGCCAAAAACATTCAGTACTTC
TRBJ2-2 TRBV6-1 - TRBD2 CASSVFPRLREANTGELFF TGTGCCAGCAGTGTCTTCCCGCGTTTGCGGGAGGCCAACACCGGGGAGCTGTTTTTT
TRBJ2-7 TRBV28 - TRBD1 CASSPGTGERSYF TGTGCCAGCAGTCCCGGGACAGGGGAGCGCTCGTACTTC
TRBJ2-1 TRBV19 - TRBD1 CASSIGTGAYNEQFF TGTGCCAGTAGCATAGGCACAGGGGCCTACAATGAGCAGTTCTTC
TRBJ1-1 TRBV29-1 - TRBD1 CSVERETGLRNEAFF TGCAGCGTTGAGAGAGAGACAGGGCTGAGGAATGAAGCTTTCTTT
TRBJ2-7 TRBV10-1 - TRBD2 CASSEHSTSGRHEQYF TGCGCCAGCAGTGAGCATTCGACTAGCGGGAGACACGAGCAGTACTTC
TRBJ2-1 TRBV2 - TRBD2 CASRFSRGLGGNEQFF TGTGCCAGCAGGTTTTCCCGGGGACTAGGGGGAAATGAGCAGTTCTTC
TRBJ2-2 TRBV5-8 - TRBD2 CASSLRGRVVTGELFF TGTGCCAGCAGCTTGCGCGGGAGAGTGGTCACCGGGGAGCTGTTTTTT
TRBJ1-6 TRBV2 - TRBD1 CATSRETGGSSPLHF TGTGCCACTTCGCGCGAGACAGGGGGGAGTTCACCCCTCCACTTT
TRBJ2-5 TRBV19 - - CASRTSLERAETQYF TGTGCCAGTAGGACTTCTCTAGAGAGGGCAGAGACCCAGTACTTC
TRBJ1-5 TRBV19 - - CASSIDREGGSPLGQPQHF TGTGCCAGTAGTATAGATCGAGAAGGGGGATCACCCTTAGGTCAGCCCCAGCATTTT
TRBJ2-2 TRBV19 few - CASSSPTRANTGELFF TGTGCCAGTAGTAGCCCCACGCGGGCGAACACCGGGGAGCTGTTTTTT
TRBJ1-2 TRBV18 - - CASSPGENYGYTF TGTGCCAGCTCACCCGGAGAGAACTATGGCTACACCTTC
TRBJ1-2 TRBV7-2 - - CASSLSFSNYGYTF TGTGCCAGCAGCTTGAGTTTTTCTAACTATGGCTACACCTTC
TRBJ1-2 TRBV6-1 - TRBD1 CASSMGQPRYGYTF TGTGCCAGCAGTATGGGACAGCCTCGCTATGGCTACACCTTC
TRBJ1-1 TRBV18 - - CASSQRTREGHEAFF TGTGCCAGCTCACAAAGGACTAGGGAGGGACATGAAGCTTTCTTT
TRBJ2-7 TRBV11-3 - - CASSPGSGPPYEQYF TGTGCCAGCAGCCCCGGGAGCGGACCTCCCTACGAGCAGTACTTC
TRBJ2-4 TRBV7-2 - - CASSLPVAKNIQYF TGTGCCAGCAGCTTACCCGTAGCCAAAAACATTCAGTACTTC
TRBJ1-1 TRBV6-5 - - CASRVRGKGTEAFF TGTGCCAGCAGAGTCAGGGGTAAGGGCACTGAAGCTTTCTTT
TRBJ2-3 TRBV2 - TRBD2 CASSVGGDTQYF TGTGCCAGCAGTGTCGGGGGGGATACGCAGTATTTT
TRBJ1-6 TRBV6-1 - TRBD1 CASSEDRDSPLHF TGTGCCAGCAGTGAGGACAGGGACTCACCCCTCCACTTT
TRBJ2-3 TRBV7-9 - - CASSRAGSTDTQYF TGTGCCAGCAGCCGGGCGGGATCCACAGATACGCAGTATTTT